These 8 T cell receptor beta chains originate from one sample sequenced in a study of control samples from healthy donors and cancer patients. TCRdb's table, derived via immunoSEQ multiplex PCR, lists solely in-frame clones and lacks some. The sample has 130,000 to 150,000 clones; about 95% are singletons. The sequenced sample consisted of PBMCs. Receptors originate from a man aged 60-69 years with colorectal cancer.

The chain couples TRBV2 to TRBJ1-5; D unclear. CDR3 length equals 15 residues. Germline V CDR1 and CDR2: SNHLY, FYNNEI. V was cut by 3 bases and J by 4 bases, with 13 bases left in between. CDR3 DNA: TGTGCCAGCAGTGACCCGGCAGAGACTAATCAGCCCCAGCATTTT. It specifies CASSDPAETNQPQHF. Full variable domain (outside the CDR3, taken from reference TRBV2 and TRBJ1-5): EPEVTQTPSHQVTQMGQEVILRCVPISNHLYFYWYRQILGQKVEFLVSFYNNEISEKSEIFDDQFSVERPDGSNFTLKIRSTKLEDSAMYFCASSDPAETNQPQHFGDGTRLSIL.

On this clone: At one of its ends the junction is not consistent with the germline gene, which may arise from a read error. CDR3: CAGRGSYNEQFF. CDR3 sequence (DNA): TGTGCCGGCAGGGGTTCCTACAATGAGCAGTTCTTC. The chain is built from TRBV6-6 and TRBJ2-1; D may be TRBD1 (6 bases). The CDR3 runs 12 residues. Germline assignment: CDR1 MNHNY and CDR2 SVGAGI (reference sequence).

V and J are TRBV6-5 and TRBJ2-4; no clear D. Germline V gives CDR1 MNHEY, CDR2 SVGAGI. Trimming removed 2 bases at V and 0 bases at J, with 11 bases between. The CDR3 runs to 16 residues. This CDR3 reads CASSYSTSLAKNIQYF. The CDR3 DNA reads TGTGCCAGCAGTTACAGTACTTCCCTAGCCAAAAACATTCAGTACTTC.

The chain combines TRBV25-1 with TRBJ1-1, with TRBD1 identical over 7 bases. Germline-derived CDR1 and CDR2 are MGHDK and SYGVNS. The V segment lost 9 bases and the J segment 4 bases; nucleotides outside the gene matches: 5. This CDR3 comprises 12 residues. CDR3 region: CASTGVGTEAFF. CDR3 nucleotide sequence: TGTGCCAGTACAGGGGTCGGCACTGAAGCTTTCTTT. Supplemented by reference TRBV25-1 and TRBJ1-1, the full variable domain reads EADIYQTPRYLVIGTGKKITLECSQTMGHDKMYWYQQDPGMELHLIHYSYGVNSTEKGDLSSESTVSRIRTEHFPLTLESARPSHTSQYLCASTGVGTEAFFGQGTRLTVV.

The J gene is TRBJ2-3, the V gene TRBV18, with TRBD2 matching 9 bases. The CDR3 sequence is 14 residues long. The germline V gene has CDR1 KGHSH and CDR2 LQKENI. V dropped 3 bases and J dropped 5; count of bases not matched to a gene: 3. CDR3 residues: CASSPTTSGDTQYF. The CDR3 nucleotides are TGTGCCAGCTCACCGACGACTAGCGGAGATACGCAGTATTTT.

With respect to this clone: An end of the junction does not agree with germline; a read error may underlie this. The chain employs TRBV15 and TRBJ1-2; 8 bases are a match to TRBD1. CDR1 LNHNV and CDR2 YYDKDF come from the germline V gene (reference sequence). The CDR3 is 14 residues long. As DNA, the CDR3 is TGTGCCACCAGCAGAGACACGGGACAGGTCCCAGATTACTTC. This codes for CATSRDTGQVPDYF.

The chain's CDR3 is CASTPAGIDNSPLHF. CDR3 bases: TGTGCCAGTACCCCGGCGGGAATTGATAATTCACCCCTCCACTTT. The genes are TRBV19 and TRBJ1-6; no clear D. V was trimmed by 7 bases and J by 5 bases, leaving 15 bases between them. There are 15 residues in the CDR3. Germline-derived CDR1 and CDR2 are LNHDA and SQIVND (reference sequence). Full variable domain (outside the CDR3, taken from reference TRBV19 and TRBJ1-6): DGGITQSPKYLFRKEGQNVTLSCEQNLNHDAMYWYRQDPGQGLRLIYYSQIVNDFQKGDIAEGYSVSREKKESFPLTVTSAQKNPTAFYLCASTPAGIDNSPLHFGNGTRLTVT.

This clone came up once. The chain is built from TRBV5-1 and TRBJ1-2; a possible D gene is TRBD1 (6 bases). Trimming shortened V by 4 bases and J by 7 bases, and 20 bases separated the two germline ends. CDR1 is SGHRS, CDR2 YFSETQ, per germline. The CDR3 is made up of 15 amino acids. CDR3 sequence: CASSLLAGASGGYTF. The CDR3 DNA reads as TGCGCCAGCAGCCTCCTGGCAGGGGCCTCCGGTGGCTACACCTTC. Filled out from reference TRBV5-1 and TRBJ1-2, the complete variable domain reads KAGVTQTPRYLIKTRGQQVTLSCSPISGHRSVSWYQQTPGQGLQFLFEYFSETQRNKGNFPGRFSGRQFSNSRSEMNVSTLELGDSALYLCASSLLAGASGGYTFGSGTRLTVV.